The 5 T cell receptor beta chains below come from one sample, sequenced in a study of T cells after yellow fever vaccination. MiXCR, run by TCRdb on the 5' RACE reads, gives a single entry per CDR3 protein. Seen here are over 300,000 distinct CDR3 sequences, 6.8% observed once, and the top ten hold about a sixth. The material sequenced was PBMCs, taken about 41 days after the first yellow fever vaccination. These receptor sequences come from a man aged 18 to 30 who received the YFV17D yellow fever vaccine.

This clonotype turned up a few times. The chain couples TRBV4-1 to TRBJ1-4; D remains unclear. CDR3 length: 15 amino acids. Germline V gene sequence: CDR1 MGHRA, CDR2 YSYEKL. Between the trimmed V and J ends, which lost 4 bases and 4 bases, there was a span of 13 bases. The CDR3 loop is CASSPVGQYNEKLFF. The CDR3 DNA is TGCGCCAGCAGCCCGGTTGGTCAATATAATGAAAAACTGTTTTTT.

The gene calls are TRBV7-2 and TRBJ2-1, with 7 bases fitting TRBD2. Germline loops: CDR1 SGHTA, CDR2 FQGNSA. Losses at the gene ends were 9 bases for V and 6 bases for J; bases not matched to a gene: 17. The CDR3 loop spans 16 amino acids. The CDR3 is CASRSRRGSGGNEQFF. The CDR3 region has the DNA TGTGCCAGTCGATCAAGGCGAGGGTCGGGAGGCAATGAGCAGTTCTTC.

This clonotype was counted between two and nine times. The V gene is TRBV5-1, the J gene TRBJ2-3; 7 bases line up with TRBD2. The CDR3 spans 16 residues. V lost 4 bases, J lost 5 bases, and 13 bases stayed unmatched. Germline V lookup: CDR1 SGHRS, CDR2 YFSETQ. The DNA for the CDR3 is TGCGCCAGCAGCCCCGGGGGAAGCGGGGCCGGAGATACGCAGTATTTT. As protein: CASSPGGSGAGDTQYF.

The chain joins TRBV6-5 to TRBJ1-4; D call uncertain. This CDR3 spans 14 amino acids. Germline assignment: CDR1 MNHEY and CDR2 SVGAGI. V shed 4 bases and J shed 0 bases, with 6 bases lying between them. In DNA form, the CDR3 reads TGTGCCAGCAGTTTACGATCAACTAATGAAAAACTGTTTTTT. Protein: CASSLRSTNEKLFF.

The V call is TRBV4-3, the J call TRBJ2-3; TRBD1 aligns across 7 bases. J gave up 5 bases and V 5 bases, and 10 bases lay outside the gene matches. Germline V gives CDR1 LGHNA, CDR2 YSLEER. This CDR3 spans 15 amino acids. The CDR3 DNA follows: TGCGCCAGCAGCTATTACAGGGGCGCGGAAGATACGCAGTATTTT. Its translation is CASSYYRGAEDTQYF.